The 14 T cell receptor beta chains presented below share a single source sample, sequenced in a study of CD8+ T cells in alopecia areata. Extraction and reverse transcription of RNA yielded cDNA as the sequencing template. The method was immunoSEQ multiplex PCR; TCRdb's version includes in-frame clones alone and lacks a portion of them. The sample contains 200,000 to 300,000 clones, none of them singletons. After pooling, cutaneous lymph node cells were sorted with CD4, CD8alpha, NKG2D, NKG2ACE and other markers. The specimen was CD4+ T cells sorted from a lymph node. These receptors all stem from a C3H/HeJ mouse with alopecia areata. Mice of this strain are of MHC haplotype H2-k.

The table lists this clone with a few counts. Mouse names are used for the genes. The read finishes 4 residues shy of the CDR3 end, and the germline J gene is used to complete it. The genes are TRBV1 and TRBJ2-2; 9 bases are shared with TRBD2. The trim removed 1 base at V and 0 bases at J, leaving 3 bases unmatched. Germline assignment: CDR1 NSQYPW and CDR2 LRSPGD (reference sequence). The CDR3 spans 17 residues. The sequenced part of the CDR3 DNA is TGCACCTGCAGTGCAGGCTGGGGGGGATCAAACACCGGG. This gives the protein CTCSAGWGGSNTG. The whole CDR3 is CTCSAGWGGSNTGQLYF.

This clone has only a few counts. Gene names are the mouse ones. The read falls 3 residues short of the CDR3 end, and the missing part is taken from the germline J gene. This CDR3 is also generated by other DNA sequences in the sample. V gene TRBV19 combines with J gene TRBJ1-6, with 8 bases matching TRBD1. TRBJ1-6 is an open reading frame, and its role is uncertain. The CDR3 is made up of 17 amino acids. The V gene end was trimmed by 4 bases and the J gene end by 0 bases; junction bases not matched to a gene: 6. In germline, CDR1 is FNHDT, CDR2 SITEND (reference sequence). The DNA read from the CDR3 is TGTGCCAGCAGTGGGACAGGAGGGAATTCCTATAATTCGCCC. Its translation: CASSGTGGNSYNSP. From start to end, the CDR3 is CASSGTGGNSYNSPLYF.

This clone has just a few counts. Genes and germline come from the mouse. Read data end 4 residues before the CDR3 end; the end is taken from the germline J gene. This chain links TRBV13-1 with TRBJ2-7; a possible D gene is TRBD2 (6 bases). Trimming cost V 2 bases and J 0 bases, with 12 bases left between them. Germline V gene lookup returns CDR1 NSHNY and CDR2 SYGAGN. The CDR3 extends over 15 amino acids. The sequenced CDR3 bases are TGTGCCAGCAGTGAGGCTGGGGAGAGCTCCTAT. Encoded protein: CASSEAGESSY. The whole CDR3 protein reads CASSEAGESSYEQYF.

Details on this clone: Gene names are mouse gene names. The missing CDR3 end, 4 residues past where the read stops, is filled in from the germline J gene. This rearrangement joins TRBV19 to TRBJ2-4, with TRBD1 identical over 7 bases. Germline CDR1 FNHDT, CDR2 SITEND (reference sequence). The V and J ends lost 4 bases and 3 bases, in that order; junction bases with no gene match: 2. This CDR3 region has 13 residues. Here the CDR3 reads CASSLDRQNTLYF. The part of the CDR3 DNA that was read is TGTGCCAGCAGTTTGGACAGGCAAAAC. Full variable domain (rest looked up from reference TRBV19 and TRBJ2-4): GGIITQTPKFLIGQEGQKLTLKCQQNFNHDTMYWYRQDSGKGLRLIYYSITENDLQKGDLSEGYDASREKKSSFSLTVTSAQKNEMAVFLCASSLDRQNTLYFGAGTRLSVL.

A word on this clone: Genes here carry mouse names. Partial CDR3 DNA: TGTGCCAGCAGTGCCCGGACTGGGGGGGGTAGTGCAGAA. Translation: CASSARTGGGSAE. The CDR3 in its entirety is CASSARTGGGSAETLYF. The chain recombines TRBV13-1 with TRBJ2-3; 12 positions match TRBD2. The read is 4 residues too short to cover the CDR3 end, so that end is filled in from the germline J gene. This CDR3 contains 17 residues. The J segment lost 0 bases and the V segment lost 3 bases, leaving 5 bases of the junction unmatched. The germline gives CDR1 NSHNY, CDR2 SYGAGN.

Comment on this clone: The gene names given are mouse names. The read is 3 residues too short to cover the CDR3 end, so that end is filled in from the germline J gene. This chain connects TRBV31 to TRBJ1-6; D gene unclear. TRBJ1-6 belongs to the ORF category, with a function that is uncertain. V lost 1 base and J 3 bases, leaving 4 bases between the germline ends. CDR3 length: 13 residues. Germline V gives CDR1 GKSSPN, CDR2 SITVG. The CDR3 protein is CAWSQNYNSPLYF. CDR3 DNA (partial): TGTGCCTGGAGTCAGAACTATAATTCGCCC.

Note on this clone: Gene names follow the mouse nomenclature. The read gets to within 4 residues of the CDR3 end, and the germline J gene fills in the rest. V is TRBV13-2 and J is TRBJ2-2, with 8 bases fitting TRBD1. The CDR3 has 16 amino acids. Germline CDR1 reads NNHNN; CDR2 reads SYGAGS (reference sequence). Germline trimming cut 0 bases from V and 2 bases from J; bases unmatched to any gene: 3. CDR3 DNA (partial): TGTGCCAGCGGTGATGCGAGGACAGGGAACACCGGG. Translated, it gives CASGDARTGNTG. The entire CDR3 sequence reads CASGDARTGNTGQLYF.

With respect to this clone: Gene and germline names: mouse. The CDR3 end lies 4 residues beyond the end of the read and is filled in from the germline J gene. This sequence joins TRBV1 and TRBJ1-2; 11 nucleotides line up with TRBD1. CDR1 and CDR2 (germline): NSQYPW, LRSPGD (reference sequence). The CDR3 extends over 15 amino acids. The junction had 4 bases not matched to a gene; V was cut back by 3 bases and J by 4 bases. The CDR3 spells CTCSAGDRGTSDYTF. The CDR3 bases that were read are TGCACCTGCAGTGCCGGGGACAGGGGGACCTCC. Full variable domain (outside the CDR3, taken from reference TRBV1 and TRBJ1-2): VTLLEQNPRWRLVPRGQAVNLRCILKNSQYPWMSWYQQDLQKQLQWLFTLRSPGDKEVKSLPGADYLATRVTDTELRLQVANMSQGRTLYCTCSAGDRGTSDYTFGSGTRLLVI.

To note about this clone: The gene symbols are mouse symbols. The sequence runs out 4 residues before the end of the CDR3; the remainder is reconstructed from the germline J gene. The V and J genes are TRBV13-1 and TRBJ2-5, with unresolved D. Trimming removed 5 bases at V and 0 bases at J, with 7 bases between. CDR1 NSHNY and CDR2 SYGAGN come from the germline V gene. CDR3 length: 13 amino acids. The CDR3 sequence is CASRTINQDTQYF. The CDR3 DNA, read in part, is TGTGCCAGCAGGACAATTAACCAAGAC.

This clone was detected only a few times. The genes are named according to mouse. Read data end 4 residues before the CDR3 end; the end is taken from the germline J gene. The chain recombines TRBV5 with TRBJ2-5; D is uncertain. V lost 0 bases to trimming and J lost 0 bases, with 10 bases between them. Germline assignment: CDR1 LGHNA and CDR2 YNLKQL (reference sequence). CDR3 length: 16 amino acids. CDR3 DNA (partial): TGTGCCAGCAGCCAAGAGGGGAGAATTAACCAAGAC. Its protein is CASSQEGRINQD. The complete CDR3 sequence is CASSQEGRINQDTQYF.

Turning to this clone: The listed genes are named as in mouse. Read sequence stops 4 residues before the CDR3 end, and the germline J gene provides the missing end. This chain connects TRBV13-1 to TRBJ2-2, with 7 bases aligning to TRBD2. Germline CDR1 is NSHNY and CDR2 is SYGAGN. With V trimmed by 0 bases and J by 6 bases, 5 bases remained unmatched. The CDR3 has 15 amino acids. CDR3 region: CASSDAWGNSGQLYF. The CDR3 DNA, read in part, is TGTGCCAGCAGTGATGCCTGGGGGAACTCCGGG.

A note on this clone: The germline and genes are mouse ones. The sequenced fragment ends 4 residues before the CDR3 boundary, so the rest is inferred from the germline J gene. This chain joins TRBV14 and TRBJ2-1; D may be TRBD1 (6 bases). V lost 5 bases and J 4 bases, leaving 10 bases between the germline ends. Germline values: CDR1 SGHDT, CDR2 FRDEAV. The CDR3 has 13 residues. The CDR3 DNA, read in part, is TGTGCCAGCAGCCGGGGACATTATGCT. This sequence encodes CASSRGHYA. The full CDR3 reads CASSRGHYAEQFF.

This clone has more than one count but fewer than ten. Gene names are the mouse ones. Read data end 4 residues before the CDR3 end; the end is taken from the germline J gene. This chain links TRBV13-1 with TRBJ1-2, with a possible D match to TRBD1 (5 bases). The CDR3 has 13 residues. Germline V lookup: CDR1 NSHNY, CDR2 SYGAGN. The chain's CDR3 is CASSDWGRGDYTF. The covered CDR3 bases are TGTGCCAGCAGTGATTGGGGGAGGGGC.

This clone has just a few counts. Gene and germline names: mouse. The DNA read from the CDR3 is TGTGCCAGCAGCTTAGTTCGATTGGGGACTGGGGGCTCCTAT. Translated: CASSLVRLGTGGSY. The whole CDR3 is CASSLVRLGTGGSYEQYF. The V and J genes are TRBV3 and TRBJ2-7; 11 nucleotides line up with TRBD2. Read coverage stops 4 residues before the CDR3 terminus; the germline J gene supplies the remainder. This CDR3 contains 18 residues. V trimming: 1 base; J trimming: 0 bases; junction bases outside the gene matches: 8. The V gene's germline CDR1 is SNHLY and CDR2 FYNGKV (reference sequence).